The next 32 T cell receptor beta chains were all read from a single sample in a study of cytomegalovirus exposure and HLA in healthy donors. Use of 60 Vbeta and 13 Jbeta primers characterized the PCR. Profiled with immunoSEQ multiplex PCR; TCRdb holds only in-frame clones, not every one. The sample records 150,000 to 200,000 clones, 60% to 80% being singletons. The sequenced material came from PBMCs. Receptors originate from a man aged 18-30 years in good health and CMV-seropositive.

The CDR3 here is CASSQTRENTGELFF. CDR3 DNA sequence: TGTGCCAGCAGTCAAACTAGGGAAAACACCGGGGAGCTGTTTTTT. The chain links TRBV25-1 to TRBJ2-2; D might be TRBD2 (5 bases). The CDR3 consists of 15 residues. From germline, CDR1 is MGHDK and CDR2 SYGVNS. Trimming took 5 bases from V and 2 from J, leaving 12 bases between them.

The J gene is TRBJ2-7, the V gene TRBV5-1, with D tentatively TRBD1 (5 bases). The CDR3 extends over 14 amino acids. Germline lookup yields CDR1 SGHRS and CDR2 YFSETQ. Trimming took 1 base from V and 3 from J, leaving 11 bases between them. Here the CDR3 DNA reads TGCGCCAGCAGCTTGTTGCTTCAGGGCTACGAGCAGTACTTC. This sequence encodes CASSLLLQGYEQYF.

The V and J genes are TRBV13 and TRBJ2-7, with a possible D match to TRBD1 (5 bases). V shed 0 bases and J shed 2 bases, with 8 bases lying between them. CDR3 length: 14 residues. Germline CDR1 and CDR2: PRHDT and FYEKMQ (reference sequence). CDR3: CASSLGRAPYEQYF. The CDR3 coding sequence is TGTGCCAGCAGCTTAGGCAGGGCCCCCTACGAGCAGTACTTC.

V usage is TRBV14 and J usage is TRBJ2-3, with 7 bases matching TRBD2. The CDR3 covers 14 residues. J was trimmed by 6 bases and V by 5 bases; bases with no gene match: 8. The V gene's germline CDR1 is SGHDN and CDR2 FVKESK. CDR3 loop: CASSSGLVADTQYF. As DNA, the CDR3 is TGTGCCAGCAGCAGCGGACTAGTTGCCGATACGCAGTATTTT.

The rearrangement joins TRBV7-9 to TRBJ2-7, with 8 bases that match TRBD2. Trimming at V came to 1 base and at J to 0 bases, leaving 8 bases not matched to a gene. CDR3 length equals 17 residues. Per germline, CDR1 SEHNR and CDR2 FQNEAQ (reference sequence). CDR3 residues: CASSLGELAANSYEQYF. The DNA of the CDR3 is TGTGCCAGCAGCTTAGGCGAACTAGCGGCCAACTCCTACGAGCAGTACTTC.

V and J are TRBV2 and TRBJ1-4, with D possibly matching TRBD1 (6 bases). The V gene lost 6 bases and the J gene lost 6 bases, with 11 bases spanning the gap. Germline CDR1 is SNHLY and CDR2 is FYNNEI. The CDR3 spans 13 residues. The CDR3 nucleotides read TGTGCCAGCAGGGACAGTTTTGATGAAAAACTGTTTTTT. As protein: CASRDSFDEKLFF.

CDR3 coding DNA: TGCGCCAGCAGCTGGACAGGGGGGACGAACACTGAAGCTTTCTTT. Protein product: CASSWTGGTNTEAFF. The V and J genes are TRBV5-1 and TRBJ1-1; TRBD1 matches 10 bases. The CDR3 has 15 residues. Per the germline V gene, CDR1 is SGHRS and CDR2 is YFSETQ. Trimming cost V 3 bases and J 1 base; bases outside gene matches: 3.

This rearrangement joins TRBV27 to TRBJ1-5, with a weak D call TRBD1 (5 bases). In germline, CDR1 is MNHEY, CDR2 SMNVEV (reference sequence). CDR3 length equals 14 residues. The germline V and J ends were trimmed by 5 bases and 2 bases, with 10 bases remaining between them. The DNA of the CDR3 is TGTGCCAGCAGTCCGCAGGGCCGCAATCAGCCCCAGCATTTT. Translation: CASSPQGRNQPQHF.

This clone was counted between two and nine times. This sequence joins TRBV4-2 and TRBJ2-1, with a tentative D call TRBD1 (5 bases). The ends were cut back, 1 base at V and 3 bases at J, with 13 bases in the middle. The CDR3 length is 16 residues. The germline V gene encodes CDR1 LGHNA and CDR2 YNFKEQ. CDR3 sequence: CASSQVSQGYYNEQFF. The CDR3 bases are TGTGCCAGCAGCCAAGTTTCTCAGGGCTACTACAATGAGCAGTTCTTC.

The chain has TRBV19 and TRBJ1-2; 12 bases fit TRBD1. V shed 7 bases, J shed 5 bases, and the junction held 8 bases outside the gene matches. The CDR3 sequence is 15 residues long. Germline values: CDR1 LNHDA, CDR2 SQIVND (reference sequence). In DNA, the CDR3 is TGTGCCAGTACCGTCTCGGGACAGGGGGCGTATGGCTACACCTTC. Translating it yields CASTVSGQGAYGYTF.

The chain carries TRBV27 and TRBJ2-3; 10 bases are shared with TRBD2. This CDR3 contains 15 residues. Germline CDR1 MNHEY, CDR2 SMNVEV (reference sequence). J gave up 0 bases and V 5 bases, and 2 bases lay outside the gene matches. The CDR3 region has the DNA TGTGCCAGCAGTAAGACTAGCGGGAGCACAGATACGCAGTATTTT. Translated: CASSKTSGSTDTQYF.

This sequence joins TRBV25-1 and TRBJ1-1, with D possibly matching TRBD1 (6 bases). V was clipped by 4 bases and J by 13 bases, with 13 bases between them. The V gene's germline CDR1 is MGHDK and CDR2 SYGVNS. This CDR3 is 11 amino acids long. CDR3 bases: TGTGCCAGCAGTGGACAGGTAAAGCTTTTCTTT. It translates to CASSGQVKLFF.

V gene TRBV28 combines with J gene TRBJ2-1; 7 nucleotides align to TRBD2. With 6 bases clipped from V and 5 bases from J, the junction kept 7 bases outside the gene matches. The CDR3 runs 14 residues. CDR1 is MDHEN and CDR2 is SYDVKM in the germline V gene. The CDR3 sequence is CASSWGGADNEQFF. The CDR3 DNA follows: TGTGCCAGCAGCTGGGGGGGAGCGGACAATGAGCAGTTCTTC.

The V call is TRBV2, the J call TRBJ2-5, with 12 bases identical to TRBD2. Germline CDR1 SNHLY, CDR2 FYNNEI. The ends lost 4 bases at V and 2 bases at J; junction bases unmatched: 11. This CDR3 has 18 amino acids. CDR3 amino acids: CASSARLAGDVPQETQYF. DNA of the CDR3: TGTGCCAGCAGTGCCCGACTAGCGGGAGACGTTCCACAAGAGACCCAGTACTTC.

The genes are TRBV7-2 and TRBJ2-1; 12 bases agree with TRBD2. Germline-derived CDR1 and CDR2 are SGHTA and FQGNSA. V was clipped by 5 bases and J by 4 bases; unmatched bases: 12. This CDR3 spans 18 amino acids. The CDR3 coding sequence is TGTGCCAGCAGCCCCGGACTAGCGGGGAGGGGGCGATACAATGAGCAGTTCTTC. Translated, it gives CASSPGLAGRGRYNEQFF.

This clone was observed a single time. The rearrangement uses TRBV10-1 and TRBJ2-1; 14 nucleotides line up with TRBD2. The junction had 17 bases not matched to a gene; V was cut back by 2 bases and J by 5 bases. Germline V gene data show CDR1 as WNHNN and CDR2 as SYGVQD (reference sequence). The CDR3 has 21 amino acids. CDR3 sequence reads: CASSEGDGGTSGRKPDNEQFF. The CDR3 coding sequence is TGCGCCAGCAGTGAGGGGGACGGTGGGACTAGCGGGAGAAAACCTGACAATGAGCAGTTCTTC.

This clone has only one observation. The chain is built from TRBV29-1 and TRBJ2-3; TRBD1 agrees at 8 bases. CDR3 length: 15 residues. Germline V gene sequence: CDR1 SQVTM, CDR2 ANQGSEA. The ends lost 1 base at V and 2 bases at J; junction bases unmatched: 5. The CDR3 sequence: CSVEGPGGLTDTQYF. DNA of the CDR3: TGCAGCGTTGAAGGGCCAGGGGGCCTCACAGATACGCAGTATTTT.

V is TRBV6-1 and J is TRBJ2-7, with D unclear. CDR1 is MNHNS and CDR2 is SASEGT in the germline V gene. The CDR3 covers 13 residues. V was pared by 6 bases and J by 0 bases, with 9 bases between. The CDR3 here is CASRELSSYEQYF. DNA of the CDR3: TGTGCCAGCAGGGAGCTTAGCTCCTACGAGCAGTACTTC.

The count of this clone is one. The chain recombines TRBV2 with TRBJ2-3; weak D call: TRBD2 (5 bases). This CDR3 is built from 14 residues. Trimming cost V 8 bases and J 3 bases, with 15 bases left between them. Germline lookup yields CDR1 SNHLY and CDR2 FYNNEI. The CDR3 protein is CASRRDAYTDTQYF. The CDR3 coding sequence is TGTGCCAGCCGCCGGGATGCTTATACAGATACGCAGTATTTT.

The chain combines TRBV18 with TRBJ1-1; TRBD1 matches 7 bases. The CDR3 runs to 15 residues. With V trimmed by 5 bases and J by 3 bases, 9 bases remained unmatched. Germline V CDR1 and CDR2: KGHSH, LQKENI. CDR3 nucleotide sequence: TGTGCCAGCTCAGCCTGGGACAGAAGGGACACTGAAGCTTTCTTT. Encoded protein: CASSAWDRRDTEAFF.

As to this clone: The germline gene is not matched at one end of the junction; a read error may be the cause. This chain joins TRBV30 and TRBJ1-2; 9 nucleotides agree with TRBD1. This CDR3 is built from 14 residues. Per the germline V gene, CDR1 is GTSNPN and CDR2 is SVGIG (reference sequence). CDR3 loop: CAWSVYRGREGYPF. The CDR3 DNA reads as TGTGCCTGGAGTGTCTACAGGGGGCGTGAAGGCTACCCCTTC. Variable domain in full (rest from reference TRBV30 and TRBJ1-2): SQTIHQWPATLVQPVGSPLSLECTVEGTSNPNLYWYRQAAGRGLQLLFYSVGIGQISSEVPQNLSASRPQDRQFILSSKKLLLSDSGFYLCAWSVYRGREGYPFGSGTRLTVV.

This clone was detected a few times. V is TRBV7-3 and J is TRBJ2-5; 9 nucleotides align to TRBD1. The CDR3 loop spans 14 amino acids. Germline V gene sequence: CDR1 SGHTA, CDR2 FQGTGA. V shed 5 bases, J shed 3 bases, and the junction held 4 bases outside the gene matches. The CDR3 DNA follows: TGTGCCAGCAGCCCGGGACAGGGTGAAGAGACCCAGTACTTC. Amino acid sequence: CASSPGQGEETQYF.

The chain combines TRBV6-1 with TRBJ1-5; the match to TRBD1 covers 8 bases. This CDR3 region has 15 residues. Trimming removed 6 bases from V and 4 bases from J; junction bases left unmatched: 8. CDR1 is MNHNS, CDR2 SASEGT, per germline. CDR3 nucleotides: TGTGCCAGCAGACCGACAGGGGAGCGGAATCAGCCCCAGCATTTT. Protein sequence: CASRPTGERNQPQHF.

This clone was seen more than once but under ten times. The chain links TRBV6-1 to TRBJ1-1, with D perhaps matching TRBD1 (5 bases). Deletions cut 7 bases from V and 4 bases from J, with 16 bases between. Looked up from germline, CDR1 is MNHNS and CDR2 is SASEGT. This CDR3 comprises 14 residues. The CDR3 bases are TGTGCCAGCAAACTGCGGGGGGAGGGCACTGAAGCTTTCTTT. Translated: CASKLRGEGTEAFF.

The chain employs TRBV11-2 and TRBJ2-3; 8 nucleotides align to TRBD1. From germline, CDR1 is SGHAT and CDR2 FQNNGV. Trimming took 2 bases from V and 0 from J; bases not matched to a gene: 1. The length of the CDR3 is 15 residues. The CDR3 loop reads CASSLRQGSTDTQYF. The CDR3 nucleotides read TGTGCCAGCAGCTTACGACAGGGGAGCACAGATACGCAGTATTTT.

This clone came up once. The V call is TRBV6-5, the J call TRBJ1-2, with 10 bases aligning to TRBD1. V gave up 4 bases and J gave up 2 bases; unmatched junction bases: 1. Germline V gene sequence: CDR1 MNHEY, CDR2 SVGAGI. The CDR3 is made up of 14 amino acids. CDR3 in amino acids: CASSWTGGNYGYTF. CDR3 sequence (DNA): TGTGCCAGCAGTTGGACAGGGGGGAACTATGGCTACACCTTC.

V is TRBV19 and J is TRBJ2-7; D perhaps matches TRBD2 (5 bases). V was trimmed by 3 bases and J by 5 bases, leaving 17 bases between them. The CDR3 is 15 amino acids. CDR1 and CDR2 from the germline V gene are LNHDA and SQIVND (reference sequence). The CDR3 is CASSMAGRQNDEQYF. CDR3 coding DNA: TGTGCCAGTAGTATGGCTGGGAGACAAAACGACGAGCAGTACTTC. Variable domain in full (rest from reference TRBV19 and TRBJ2-7): DGGITQSPKYLFRKEGQNVTLSCEQNLNHDAMYWYRQDPGQGLRLIYYSQIVNDFQKGDIAEGYSVSREKKESFPLTVTSAQKNPTAFYLCASSMAGRQNDEQYFGPGTRLTVT.

V is TRBV27 and J is TRBJ2-7; perhaps TRBD2 as D (6 bases). The CDR3 consists of 13 residues. Germline CDR1 is MNHEY and CDR2 is SMNVEV (reference sequence). V was shortened by 2 bases and J by 5 bases, with 10 bases between the two germline ends. The CDR3 DNA sequence: TGTGCCAGCAGTTTAACCGGGAGCAACGAGCAGTACTTC. This sequence encodes CASSLTGSNEQYF.

The rearrangement uses TRBV7-7 and TRBJ2-1; 9 bases line up with TRBD1. From germline, CDR1 is SSHAT and CDR2 FNYEAQ (reference sequence). This CDR3 is built from 14 residues. The trim removed 0 bases at V and 8 bases at J, leaving 2 bases unmatched. CDR3 coding DNA: TGTGCCAGCAGCTTAGCCGGGACAGGGTATGAGCAGTTCTTC. Amino acids: CASSLAGTGYEQFF.

This clone appeared a few times. This sequence joins TRBV5-5 and TRBJ2-7; TRBD1 aligns across 8 bases. Germline CDR1 reads SGHKS; CDR2 reads YYEKEE (reference sequence). With V trimmed by 1 base and J by 5 bases, 5 bases remained unmatched. The CDR3 length is 14 residues. The chain's CDR3 is CASSLTDRVNEQYF. The CDR3, as DNA: TGTGCCAGCAGCTTGACGGACAGGGTGAACGAGCAGTACTTC.

The chain carries TRBV9 and TRBJ1-4; no clear D. CDR1 is SGDLS and CDR2 is YYNGEE in the germline V gene. V lost 3 bases and J lost 2, with 11 bases in between. CDR3 length equals 15 residues. CDR3 in amino acids: CASSARGGTNEKLFF. The CDR3 DNA follows: TGTGCCAGCAGCGCCCGCGGTGGGACTAATGAAAAACTGTTTTTT.

This sequence joins TRBV19 and TRBJ2-7, with a weak D call TRBD2 (6 bases). CDR3 length: 14 amino acids. CDR1 and CDR2 (germline): LNHDA, SQIVND (reference sequence). Between the trimmed V and J ends, which lost 3 bases and 5 bases, there was a span of 14 bases. This CDR3 is CASSMGGRGDEQYF. The CDR3 DNA reads TGTGCCAGTAGTATGGGGGGTCGAGGGGACGAGCAGTACTTC. Looking up the rest from reference TRBV19 and TRBJ2-7 gives the full variable domain: DGGITQSPKYLFRKEGQNVTLSCEQNLNHDAMYWYRQDPGQGLRLIYYSQIVNDFQKGDIAEGYSVSREKKESFPLTVTSAQKNPTAFYLCASSMGGRGDEQYFGPGTRLTVT.